Listed here are 13 T cell receptor beta chains from one sample, sequenced in a study of cytomegalovirus exposure and HLA in healthy donors. Use of 60 Vbeta and 13 Jbeta primers characterized the PCR. The data were produced by immunoSEQ multiplex PCR, yet TCRdb's version contains in-frame clones alone and is incomplete. Found here are around 54,000 clones, over 70% of them singletons; the top ten hold 8% to 8.5%. The sequenced sample was PBMCs. These receptors originate from a man aged 30 to 45 in good health and CMV-seropositive.

The V call is TRBV7-3, the J call TRBJ2-1; 8 nucleotides align to TRBD1. This CDR3 comprises 13 residues. Germline V lookup: CDR1 SGHTA, CDR2 FQGTGA. The junction had 3 bases not matched to a gene; V was cut back by 1 base and J by 10 bases. CDR3 nucleotides: TGTGCCAGCAGCTTAATGACAGGGGCCGAGCAGTTCTTC. Protein sequence: CASSLMTGAEQFF.

The gene calls are TRBV5-1 and TRBJ1-2, with unresolved D. From germline, CDR1 is SGHRS and CDR2 YFSETQ. V was trimmed by 1 base and J by 4 bases, leaving 11 bases between them. The CDR3 loop spans 14 amino acids. CDR3 nucleotide sequence: TGCGCCAGCAGCTTGTCTACTGCGGCCTATGGCTACACCTTC. Encoded protein: CASSLSTAAYGYTF.

V is TRBV2 and J is TRBJ2-1; 7 positions agree with TRBD2. Germline CDR1 SNHLY, CDR2 FYNNEI. The CDR3 is 17 residues long. V dropped 7 bases and J dropped 1; count of bases not matched to a gene: 13. As DNA, the CDR3 is TGTGCCAGCACCCCCTCCGCTAGCGGCGGGTCCTACAATGAGCAGTTCTTC. Translating it yields CASTPSASGGSYNEQFF.

This clone was found once. J is TRBJ1-5 and V is TRBV18; D is possibly TRBD1 (5 bases). The CDR3 contains 16 residues. Trimming took 4 bases from V and 5 from J, leaving 18 bases between them. Germline loops: CDR1 KGHSH, CDR2 LQKENI. The CDR3 region is CASSLNPDGTDQPQHF. The CDR3 DNA follows: TGTGCCAGCTCACTCAACCCGGACGGGACTGATCAGCCCCAGCATTTT.

This clone was observed once. The chain employs TRBV7-8 and TRBJ1-2; tentative D call: TRBD1 (5 bases). The CDR3 runs to 12 residues. Germline CDR1 reads SGHVS; CDR2 reads FQNEAQ. V was shortened by 5 bases and J by 8 bases, with 12 bases between the two germline ends. The CDR3 loop reads CASSPTDRGYTF. The CDR3 coding sequence is TGTGCCAGCAGCCCAACTGACAGAGGCTACACCTTC. The full variable domain, rest sourced from reference TRBV7-8 and TRBJ1-2, is GAGVSQSPRYKVAKRGQDVALRCDPISGHVSLFWYQQALGQGPEFLTYFQNEAQLDKSGLPSDRFFAERPEGSVSTLKIQRTQQEDSAVYLCASSPTDRGYTFGSGTRLTVV.

The gene calls are TRBV28 and TRBJ1-1, with D possibly matching TRBD1 (5 bases). V was cut by 6 bases and J by 1 base, with 12 bases left in between. This CDR3 is built from 14 residues. Germline loops: CDR1 MDHEN, CDR2 SYDVKM. The CDR3 nucleotides read TGTGCCAGCAGCCCCGGGGGTCAGAACACTGAAGCTTTCTTT. Translated: CASSPGGQNTEAFF.

The chain uses TRBV9 and TRBJ1-1; D is perhaps TRBD1 (5 bases). The ends were cut back, 2 bases at V and 0 bases at J, with 8 bases in the middle. The length of the CDR3 is 14 residues. CDR1 is SGDLS and CDR2 is YYNGEE in the germline V gene. CDR3 loop: CASSVGGMNTEAFF. The CDR3 DNA is TGTGCCAGCAGCGTGGGGGGGATGAACACTGAAGCTTTCTTT. Together with reference TRBV9 and TRBJ1-1, the CDR3 gives the full variable domain: DSGVTQTPKHLITATGQRVTLRCSPRSGDLSVYWYQQSLDQGLQFLIQYYNGEERAKGNILERFSAQQFPDLHSELNLSSLELGDSALYFCASSVGGMNTEAFFGQGTRLTVV.

This rearrangement joins TRBV29-1 to TRBJ1-2, with TRBD1 matching 11 bases. This CDR3 comprises 13 residues. Germline assignment: CDR1 SQVTM and CDR2 ANQGSEA. The ends lost 7 bases at V and 8 bases at J; junction bases unmatched: 9. This CDR3 is CSARTGGAGGYTF. CDR3 coding DNA: TGCAGCGCGCGGACAGGGGGCGCGGGGGGCTACACCTTC.

The chain recombines TRBV14 with TRBJ1-2; D unresolved. In germline, CDR1 is SGHDN, CDR2 FVKESK. The CDR3 runs to 14 residues. V shed 3 bases and J shed 0 bases, with 8 bases lying between them. The CDR3 DNA is TGTGCCAGCAGCCAGGAGTTGGCTAACTATGGCTACACCTTC. This codes for CASSQELANYGYTF.

J is TRBJ2-5 and V is TRBV7-6, with 10 bases lining up with TRBD2. V lost 0 bases and J lost 2; bases outside the gene matches: 3. The CDR3 covers 16 residues. CDR1 is SGHVS and CDR2 is FNYEAQ in the germline V gene. The CDR3 region is CASSLASGGIQETQYF. The CDR3 bases are TGTGCCAGCAGCTTAGCTAGCGGGGGGATACAAGAGACCCAGTACTTC.

About this clone itself: One end of the junction varies from germline; a read error may be responsible. The rearrangement uses TRBV7-8 and TRBJ1-5; D gene uncertain. Germline V lookup: CDR1 SGHVS, CDR2 FQNEAQ. The CDR3 sequence is 18 residues long. The CDR3 nucleotides are TGTGCCAGCAGCCCCCGCGGGGTGAGGGCTACGAGCAATCAGCCCCAGAATTTT. This gives the protein CASSPRGVRATSNQPQNF.

DNA of the CDR3: TGTGCCAGCAGCTCCCGACTAGCGGGGGAATACGAGCAGTACTTC. This codes for CASSSRLAGEYEQYF. V gene TRBV13 combines with J gene TRBJ2-7; TRBD2 agrees at 12 bases. J was trimmed by 4 bases and V by 4 bases; bases with no gene match: 5. The germline V gene encodes CDR1 PRHDT and CDR2 FYEKMQ (reference sequence). The CDR3 length is 15 residues.

The chain carries TRBV5-6 and TRBJ2-4, with D perhaps TRBD1 (6 bases). Between the trimmed V and J ends, which lost 4 bases and 0 bases, there was a span of 11 bases. Germline CDR1 reads SGHDT; CDR2 reads YYEEEE. This CDR3 has 15 amino acids. CDR3 sequence reads: CASSTGGVAKNIQYF. In DNA, the CDR3 is TGTGCCAGCAGCACTGGGGGCGTAGCCAAAAACATTCAGTACTTC.